The 18 T cell receptor beta chains below come from one sample, sequenced in a study of T cell clonality in common variable immunodeficiency (dated by TCRdb to between 2014 and 2017). Receptor amplification or capture employed the immunoSEQ multiplex PCR assay. TCRdb limited this immuneACCESS table to in-frame rearrangements with V and J called. A share of clones is missing; checked studies link under half to unresolved V genes, and the rest is unexplained. With about 34,000 clones recorded, this sample contains no clone counted only once. 0.95% of the sample is taken by the ten largest. Material for sequencing was peripheral blood mononuclear cells. Every receptor here comes from a person between 18 and 75 years old in good health.

This clone was detected only a few times. A junction boundary mismatches the germline segment, possibly from a read error. The read terminates 3 residues ahead of where the CDR3 ends, so the germline J gene completes it. The chain has TRBV2 and TRBJ1-3, with 7 bases fitting TRBD1. This CDR3 has 15 amino acids. Germline loops: CDR1 SNHLY, CDR2 FYNNEI. CDR3 bases read: TGTGCAAGCAAGTCCGACAGGGACGATGGAAACACC. Protein sequence: CASKSDRDDGNT. The whole CDR3 protein is CASKSDRDDGNTIYF.

This clone showed up many times. The CDR3 end is not reached by the read, which stops 3 residues before it; the germline J gene fills it in. The V and J genes are TRBV19 and TRBJ1-5; TRBD1 agrees at 7 bases. Germline V gene sequence: CDR1 LNHDA, CDR2 SQIVND (reference sequence). This CDR3 contains 14 residues. J was trimmed by 5 bases and V by 6 bases; bases with no gene match: 7. Here the CDR3 reads CASSVQGSHQPQHF. Partial CDR3 DNA: TGTGCCAGTAGCGTACAGGGGTCCCATCAGCCC.

This clone was recorded many times. The CDR3 extends 3 residues past the end of the read, so its final part is completed from the germline J gene. The chain employs TRBV20-1 and TRBJ2-1; 9 bases agree with TRBD1. Germline CDR1 is DFQATT and CDR2 is SNEGSKA (reference sequence). J was trimmed by 7 bases and V by 2 bases; bases with no gene match: 6. CDR3 size: 14 residues. This chain's CDR3 is CSARRGQGGNEQFF. CDR3 DNA, as far as it was read: TGCAGTGCTAGACGGGGACAGGGAGGGAATGAG.

Many counts were recorded for this clone. The missing CDR3 end, 3 residues past where the read stops, is filled in from the germline J gene. V usage is TRBV5-5 and J usage is TRBJ2-1; the D gene is possibly TRBD2 (6 bases). Germline V gene lookup returns CDR1 SGHKS and CDR2 YYEKEE (reference sequence). V gave up 0 bases and J gave up 4 bases, with 8 bases separating them. This CDR3 comprises 14 residues. The CDR3 here is CASSLGDFYNEQFF. CDR3 DNA, as far as it was read: TGTGCCAGCAGCTTGGGGGACTTTTACAATGAG. The variable domain in full, completed from reference TRBV5-5 and TRBJ2-1, reads DAGVTQSPTHLIKTRGQQVTLRCSPISGHKSVSWYQQVLGQGPQFIFQYYEKEERGRGNFPDRFSARQFPNYSSELNVNALLLGDSALYLCASSLGDFYNEQFFGPGTRLTVL.

This clone has at least ten counts. The CDR3 is cut off 3 residues early in the read; its end comes from the germline J gene. The genes are TRBV7-2 and TRBJ1-2; possible D gene TRBD1, 5 bases. V dropped 1 base and J dropped 5 bases, with 11 bases sitting between them. Germline CDR1 and CDR2: SGHTA and FQGNSA. This CDR3 region has 14 residues. The sequenced CDR3 bases are TGTGCCAGCAGCTTAGACGACAGTGGGTATGGC. This translates into CASSLDDSGYG. The CDR3 as a whole reads CASSLDDSGYGYTF.

This clone came up many times. The sequence runs out 3 residues before the end of the CDR3; the remainder is reconstructed from the germline J gene. This sequence joins TRBV5-1 and TRBJ2-5; 9 nucleotides align to TRBD2. V was clipped by 3 bases and J by 5 bases; unmatched bases: 11. The CDR3 runs 16 residues. Germline V lookup: CDR1 SGHRS, CDR2 YFSETQ. The CDR3 loop is CASSWAPLAGDETQYF. The sequenced CDR3 bases are TGCGCCAGCAGCTGGGCCCCCTTAGCGGGAGATGAGACC.

This clone has ten or more counts. The read comes to an end 3 residues before the CDR3 does, leaving the germline J gene to fill in the end. This rearrangement joins TRBV5-4 to TRBJ1-6; tentatively, D is TRBD1 (5 bases). The CDR3 has 12 residues. The germline V gene encodes CDR1 SGHNT and CDR2 YYREEE (reference sequence). V was shortened by 1 base and J by 9 bases, with 5 bases between the two germline ends. CDR3 DNA, as far as it was read: TGTGCCAGCAGCTTGAGGGGTTCACCC. It codes for CASSLRGSP. The complete CDR3 sequence is CASSLRGSPLHF.

This clone was found many times. The read falls 3 residues short of the CDR3 end, and the missing part is taken from the germline J gene. This chain joins TRBV19 and TRBJ1-2; no definite D call. Germline V gene data show CDR1 as LNHDA and CDR2 as SQIVND (reference sequence). The CDR3 totals 15 residues. V lost 1 base to trimming and J lost 0 bases, with 9 bases between them. The CDR3 bases that were read are TGTGCCAGTAGTATAGCGACATCCTCTAACTATGGC. This codes for CASSIATSSNYG. In full, the CDR3 is CASSIATSSNYGYTF.

This clone was recorded at least ten times. The CDR3 end is not reached by the read, which stops 3 residues before it; the germline J gene fills it in. V usage is TRBV11-3 and J usage is TRBJ2-1, with 9 bases aligning to TRBD1. This CDR3 has 15 residues. Germline CDR1 is SGHNT and CDR2 is YENEEA. The junction had 5 bases not matched to a gene; V was cut back by 5 bases and J by 3 bases. Partial CDR3 DNA: TGTGCCAGCAGCCTGGAGGGACAGGGCTACAATGAG. This translates into CASSLEGQGYNE. The whole CDR3 reads CASSLEGQGYNEQFF.

This clone has a count of ten or more. The CDR3 end lies 3 residues beyond the end of the read and is filled in from the germline J gene. The chain combines TRBV9 with TRBJ1-3; D is possibly TRBD1 (6 bases). The ends were cut back, 4 bases at V and 0 bases at J, with 11 bases in the middle. The CDR3 totals 15 residues. Looked up from germline, CDR1 is SGDLS and CDR2 is YYNGEE. CDR3: CASSPDSFSGNTIYF. The CDR3 bases that were read are TGTGCCAGCAGCCCGGACAGTTTCTCTGGAAACACC. The whole variable domain, filled in from reference TRBV9 and TRBJ1-3, reads DSGVTQTPKHLITATGQRVTLRCSPRSGDLSVYWYQQSLDQGLQFLIQYYNGEERAKGNILERFSAQQFPDLHSELNLSSLELGDSALYFCASSPDSFSGNTIYFGEGSWLTVV.

This clone was detected many times. The CDR3 end lies 3 residues beyond the end of the read and is filled in from the germline J gene. The rearrangement links TRBV18 to TRBJ1-2, with 9 positions matching TRBD1. The CDR3 is 14 residues long. After removal of 4 bases from V and 6 bases from J, the junction contained 6 bases not matched to a gene. Germline values: CDR1 KGHSH, CDR2 LQKENI. The sequenced CDR3 bases are TGTGCCAGCTCACGGGGACAGGGTGAGGATGGC. Amino acids: CASSRGQGEDG. The full CDR3 is CASSRGQGEDGYTF.

This clone was counted many times. The missing CDR3 end, 3 residues past where the read stops, is filled in from the germline J gene. The rearrangement links TRBV7-2 to TRBJ1-2; D is unresolved. The CDR3 length is 11 residues. Per the germline V gene, CDR1 is SGHTA and CDR2 is FQGNSA. CDR3: CASRLVGGYTF. The CDR3 DNA, read in part, is TGTGCCAGCAGACTCGTAGGGGGC.

In its sample, this clone was seen many times. CDR3: CASSLPTVNTEAFF. The sequenced CDR3 bases are TGTGCCAGCAGCTTACCGACAGTGAACACTGAA. This chain uses TRBV7-9 with TRBJ1-1; perhaps TRBD1 as D (5 bases). The read stops 3 residues short of the end of the CDR3; the missing end is completed from the germline J gene. The CDR3 extends over 14 amino acids. CDR1 SEHNR and CDR2 FQNEAQ come from the germline V gene (reference sequence). The V end was cut by 2 bases, the J end by 0 bases, with 7 bases between.

The table lists this clone with many counts. The read falls 3 residues short of the CDR3 end, and the missing part is taken from the germline J gene. The J gene is TRBJ2-7, the V gene TRBV19; D is unresolved. Trimming removed 5 bases at V and 5 bases at J, with 13 bases between. Per the germline V gene, CDR1 is LNHDA and CDR2 is SQIVND (reference sequence). This CDR3 is built from 13 residues. CDR3: CASSQANPHEQYF. The part of the CDR3 DNA that was read is TGTGCCAGTAGTCAAGCGAACCCCCACGAG.

For this clone: The observed sequence ends 3 residues before the CDR3 terminus, with the missing tail filled in from the germline J gene. The chain recombines TRBV18 with TRBJ1-5; 12 bases map to TRBD1. V shed 6 bases and J 4 bases; nucleotides not matched to a gene: 4. This CDR3 has 15 amino acids. CDR1 and CDR2 from the germline V gene are KGHSH and LQKENI. The CDR3 reads CASSTGQGANQPQHF. The sequenced CDR3 bases are TGTGCCAGCTCGACGGGACAGGGGGCTAATCAGCCC.

This clone has ten or more counts. The missing CDR3 end, 3 residues past where the read stops, is filled in from the germline J gene. The chain uses TRBV5-1 and TRBJ2-3; 7 positions match TRBD1. After removal of 4 bases from V and 2 bases from J, the junction contained 7 bases not matched to a gene. Germline-derived CDR1 and CDR2 are SGHRS and YFSETQ. The CDR3 length is 15 residues. The covered CDR3 bases are TGCGCCAGCAGCCGGACAGGAACTTTCACAGATACG. Translated, it gives CASSRTGTFTDT. The CDR3 in full is CASSRTGTFTDTQYF.

This clone was seen many times. The part of the CDR3 DNA that was read is TGTGCCAGCATCCTCTTACCGGGACAGAATAATGAG. Translating gives CASILLPGQNNE. The CDR3 as a whole reads CASILLPGQNNEQFF. This chain links TRBV7-6 with TRBJ2-1; TRBD1 matches at 7 bases. The read terminates 3 residues ahead of where the CDR3 ends, so the germline J gene completes it. The germline V gene has CDR1 SGHVS and CDR2 FNYEAQ. Unmatched junction bases numbered 13, after V lost 7 bases and J lost 7 bases. The CDR3 is made up of 15 amino acids. Looking up the rest from reference TRBV7-6 and TRBJ2-1 gives the full variable domain: GAGVSQSPRYKVTKRGQDVALRCDPISGHVSLYWYRQALGQGPEFLTYFNYEAQQDKSGLPNDRFSAERPEGSISTLTIQRTEQRDSAMYRCASILLPGQNNEQFFGPGTRLTVL.

In its sample, this clone was seen many times. The CDR3 goes on 3 residues after the read ends, and that part is filled in from the germline J gene. The chain joins TRBV7-9 to TRBJ2-5; 9 bases match TRBD1. The CDR3 sequence is 13 residues long. The trim removed 9 bases at V and 5 bases at J, leaving 7 bases unmatched. CDR1 is SEHNR and CDR2 is FQNEAQ in the germline V gene (reference sequence). The CDR3 bases that were read are TGTGCCAGTCACACAGGGGGCGTGGAGACC. Protein sequence: CASHTGGVET. The complete CDR3 protein is CASHTGGVETQYF.